Listed below are T cell receptor beta chains from one sample, sequenced in a study of response to subunit inactivated influenza vaccine. From the RT-PCR reads, TCRdb called clonotypes with MiXCR, one entry per CDR3 protein. The table lists over 800,000 distinct CDR3 sequences, less than 25% of them singletons, with 10% to 13% in the top ten. The sample consisted of PBMCs from blood, taken more than 4 days after vaccination. Source of these receptors: a man between 50 and 59 years old who received an inactivated influenza vaccine. CDR3s include the opening cysteine and the closing phenylalanine or tryptophan. Each record gives: D gene, V gene, clone size, J gene, CDR3 length, CDR3 protein, CDR3 DNA. A D gene is named only where the DNA matches it firmly. The size of a clone is reported for some rows only, either as once, few or many, or as a class for expanded clones.

NA	TRBV5-6	few	TRBJ1-2	13	CASSPGGGRGYTF	TGTGCCAGCAGCCCCGGGGGAGGTCGTGGCTACACCTTC
NA	TRBV10-3	NA	TRBJ1-5	13	CAISGELGQPQHF	TGTGCCATCAGTGGGGAACTGGGTCAGCCCCAGCATTTT
NA	TRBV6-1	few	TRBJ1-2	13	CASRRVAQEGYTF	TGTGCCAGCCGACGGGTAGCCCAGGAAGGCTACACCTTC
NA	TRBV12-3/TRBV12-4	few	TRBJ2-7	13	CASSAQVSYEQYF	TGTGCCAGCAGTGCACAGGTCTCCTACGAGCAGTACTTC
NA	TRBV29-1	NA	TRBJ1-1	13	CSVESGSYTEAFF	TGCAGCGTTGAATCAGGATCCTACACTGAAGCTTTCTTT
TRBD1	TRBV5-5	few	TRBJ2-3	16	CASSWAEPGGTDTQYF	TGTGCCAGCAGCTGGGCGGAACCAGGGGGTACAGATACGCAGTATTTT
NA	TRBV5-1	few	TRBJ2-1	12	CASRKGLNEQFF	TGCGCCAGCAGGAAGGGGCTCAATGAGCAGTTCTTC
NA	TRBV7-2	NA	TRBJ1-6	15	CASSFQRSYNSPLHF	TGTGCCAGCAGCTTTCAGCGCTCCTATAATTCACCCCTCCACTTT
TRBD2	TRBV7-9	many	TRBJ2-1	16	CASSSPASGRPNEQFF	TGTGCCAGCAGCTCTCCAGCTAGCGGGAGACCCAATGAGCAGTTCTTC
NA	TRBV9	NA	TRBJ2-1	16	CASSVGQVVVDNEQFF	TGTGCCAGCAGCGTAGGTCAGGTGGTAGTCGACAATGAGCAGTTCTTC
NA	TRBV4-1	few	TRBJ2-3	14	CASSWGAGVDTQYF	TGCGCCAGCAGCTGGGGGGCCGGGGTCGATACGCAGTATTTT
TRBD2	TRBV9	few	TRBJ2-1	17	CASSVGPSSGSYNEQFF	TGTGCCAGCAGCGTAGGTCCCTCTAGCGGGAGTTACAATGAGCAGTTCTTC
NA	TRBV7-9	few	TRBJ2-7	13	CASSSSAPYEQYF	TGTGCCAGCAGCTCCTCGGCCCCCTACGAGCAGTACTTC
TRBD1	TRBV11-1	NA	TRBJ2-1	20	CASSLAGTGGASFAYNEQFF	TGTGCCAGCAGCTTAGCCGGGACAGGGGGCGCATCCTTTGCCTACAATGAGCAGTTCTTC
NA	TRBV2	few	TRBJ1-6	13	CASSEQGGSPLHF	TGTGCCAGCAGTGAACAGGGCGGATCACCCCTCCACTTT
NA	TRBV7-3	NA	TRBJ2-1	14	CASSEDLGSGEQFF	TGTGCCAGCAGCGAAGATTTGGGATCAGGTGAGCAGTTCTTC
TRBD1	TRBV12-3/TRBV12-4	NA	TRBJ1-4	22	CASSLGYSFAHRTGGDNEKLFF	TGTGCCAGCAGTTTAGGCTACTCGTTCGCCCATAGGACAGGGGGGGATAATGAAAAACTGTTTTTT
NA	TRBV14	NA	TRBJ2-7	15	CASSQFRGGGYEQYF	TGTGCCAGCAGCCAATTTCGAGGGGGTGGCTACGAGCAGTACTTC
TRBD2	TRBV20-1	NA	TRBJ2-2	15	CSAKNSGANTGELFF	TGCAGTGCTAAGAATAGCGGGGCTAACACCGGGGAGCTGTTTTTT
TRBD1	TRBV20-1	few	TRBJ2-3	16	CSARDLNRGTTDTQYF	TGCAGTGCTAGAGATCTTAACAGGGGCACCACAGATACGCAGTATTTT
TRBD1	TRBV12-3/TRBV12-4	few	TRBJ1-2	14	CASSHAGTDNGYTF	TGTGCCAGCAGCCACGCCGGGACAGACAATGGCTACACCTTC
NA	TRBV29-1	many	TRBJ2-1	16	CSVEDIAISSYNEQFF	TGCAGCGTTGAAGATATTGCGATAAGCTCCTACAATGAGCAGTTCTTC
TRBD2	TRBV6-2/TRBV6-3	NA	TRBJ2-5	16	CASSLSLAGPQETQYF	TGTGCCAGCAGTCTATCCTTAGCGGGGCCCCAAGAGACCCAGTACTTC
NA	TRBV5-4	NA	TRBJ2-6	16	CASSRVSLSGANVLTF	TGTGCCAGCAGCCGGGTGTCCCTCTCTGGGGCCAACGTCCTGACTTTC
TRBD2	TRBV3-1	NA	TRBJ2-7	17	CAITKGRGLAGGNEQYF	TGTGCCATCACCAAAGGGCGGGGTCTAGCGGGAGGTAACGAGCAGTACTTC
NA	TRBV4-2	NA	TRBJ2-7	18	CASSHSRGDRLNSYEQYF	TGTGCCAGCAGCCATTCCCGAGGGGACCGACTTAACTCCTACGAGCAGTACTTC
TRBD1	TRBV11-2	few	TRBJ2-1	17	CASSLEGAGGFLNEQFF	TGTGCCAGCAGCTTAGAAGGGGCAGGGGGCTTTTTAAATGAGCAGTTCTTC
NA	TRBV7-8	NA	TRBJ2-3	14	CASSLASVADTQYF	TGTGCCAGCAGCTTAGCGTCGGTAGCAGATACGCAGTATTTT
TRBD1	TRBV29-1	many	TRBJ2-1	11	CSVDRGMEQFF	TGCAGCGTAGACAGGGGGATGGAGCAGTTCTTC
TRBD2	TRBV20-1	few	TRBJ2-3	14	CSAPIAGLTDTQYF	TGCAGTGCGCCGATAGCGGGGCTCACAGATACGCAGTATTTT
NA	TRBV6-5	few	TRBJ1-6	12	CASSSLYSPLHF	TGTGCCAGCAGTTCCCTATATTCACCCCTCCACTTT
NA	TRBV12-3/TRBV12-4	NA	TRBJ1-2	11	CATGTRGGYTF	TGTGCCACCGGAACGAGGGGTGGCTACACCTTC
TRBD1	TRBV29-1	NA	TRBJ2-2	15	CSVVTGTANTGELFF	TGCAGCGTTGTAACCGGGACAGCGAACACCGGGGAGCTGTTTTTT
NA	TRBV20-1	NA	TRBJ2-2	15	CSARDPVDIAGELFF	TGCAGTGCTAGAGACCCCGTAGATATAGCCGGGGAGCTGTTTTTT
TRBD2	TRBV7-8	few	TRBJ2-1	17	CASSLRLADYSYNEQFF	TGTGCCAGCAGCTTAAGGCTAGCGGACTATTCCTACAATGAGCAGTTCTTC
NA	TRBV10-2	NA	TRBJ1-1	14	CASKDRFENTEAFF	TGCGCCAGCAAAGACAGGTTTGAGAACACTGAAGCTTTCTTT
TRBD1	TRBV20-1	NA	TRBJ1-5	15	CSARDGTGGSAPQHF	TGCAGTGCTAGAGATGGGACAGGGGGTTCTGCGCCCCAGCATTTT
NA	TRBV2	many	TRBJ2-1	13	CASRSPFYNEQFF	TGTGCCAGCAGAAGTCCCTTCTACAATGAGCAGTTCTTC
TRBD1	TRBV6-1	NA	TRBJ1-2	14	CASTRTGGFSGYTF	TGTGCCAGCACCAGGACAGGGGGCTTTAGTGGCTACACCTTC
NA	TRBV20-1	NA	TRBJ2-3	13	CSARDRRGDTQYF	TGCAGTGCTAGAGATAGAAGGGGAGATACGCAGTATTTT
TRBD1	TRBV18	NA	TRBJ2-7	15	CASSPGQGQLYEQYF	TGTGCCAGCTCACCCGGACAGGGCCAATTGTACGAGCAGTACTTC
NA	TRBV6-4	NA	TRBJ2-2	16	CASSHQGGVGTGELFF	TGTGCCAGCAGCCACCAAGGGGGAGTAGGTACCGGGGAGCTGTTTTTT
TRBD2	TRBV7-9	few	TRBJ2-3	15	CASSPGLALADTQYF	TGTGCCAGCAGCCCGGGACTAGCGTTGGCAGATACGCAGTATTTT
NA	TRBV9	NA	TRBJ2-1	13	CASSSKGDNEQFF	TGTGCCAGCAGCTCGAAAGGGGACAATGAGCAGTTCTTC
NA	TRBV7-9	NA	TRBJ2-4	14	CASSLVSVGNIQYF	TGTGCCAGCAGCTTAGTCTCAGTAGGAAACATTCAGTACTTC
NA	TRBV6-1	NA	TRBJ2-7	13	CASSQTAAYEQYF	TGTGCCAGCAGTCAGACAGCGGCTTACGAGCAGTACTTC
NA	TRBV20-1	few	TRBJ2-7	13	CSANRDKSYEQYF	TGCAGTGCTAACCGGGACAAGAGCTACGAGCAGTACTTC
NA	TRBV30	NA	TRBJ2-2	16	CAWSDDFLGNTGELFF	TGTGCCTGGAGTGACGACTTCCTCGGGAACACCGGGGAGCTGTTTTTT
TRBD2	TRBV7-9	NA	TRBJ2-3	15	CASSLVLAGGDTQYF	TGTGCCAGCAGCTTAGTACTAGCGGGAGGTGATACGCAGTATTTT
TRBD1	TRBV4-3	many	TRBJ2-7	12	CASSPTTGALYF	TGCGCCAGCAGCCCAACGACAGGGGCCTTGTACTTC
NA	TRBV4-3	NA	TRBJ2-3	16	CASSQRRTASTDTQYF	TGCGCCAGCAGCCAACGCCGGACCGCTAGCACAGATACGCAGTATTTT
NA	TRBV27	many	TRBJ1-6	16	CASSFRPSTENSPLHF	TGTGCCAGCAGTTTCCGCCCGTCGACAGAGAATTCACCCCTCCACTTT
NA	TRBV7-8	NA	TRBJ2-1	17	CASSSYWTVSSYNEQFF	TGTGCCAGCAGCTCATACTGGACGGTGAGCTCCTACAATGAGCAGTTCTTC
TRBD1	TRBV20-1	NA	TRBJ2-1	15	CSANNRGSGGNEQFF	TGCAGTGCCAATAACAGGGGGTCAGGAGGAAATGAGCAGTTCTTC
NA	TRBV5-1	few	TRBJ2-2	16	CASSLGSAGNTGELFF	TGCGCCAGCAGCTTGGGTTCGGCGGGGAACACCGGGGAGCTGTTTTTT